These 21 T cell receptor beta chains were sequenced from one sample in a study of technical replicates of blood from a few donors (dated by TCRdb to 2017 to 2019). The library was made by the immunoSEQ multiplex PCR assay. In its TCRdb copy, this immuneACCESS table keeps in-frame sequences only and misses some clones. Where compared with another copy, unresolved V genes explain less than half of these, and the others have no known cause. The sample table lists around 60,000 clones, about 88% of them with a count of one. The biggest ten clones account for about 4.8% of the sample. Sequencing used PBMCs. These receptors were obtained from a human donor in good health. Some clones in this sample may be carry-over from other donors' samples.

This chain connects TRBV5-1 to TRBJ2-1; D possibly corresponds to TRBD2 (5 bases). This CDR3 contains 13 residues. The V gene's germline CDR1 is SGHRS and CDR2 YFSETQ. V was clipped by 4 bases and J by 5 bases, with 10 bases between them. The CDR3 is CASSEGLDNEQFF. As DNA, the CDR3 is TGCGCCAGCAGCGAGGGTCTGGACAATGAGCAGTTCTTC.

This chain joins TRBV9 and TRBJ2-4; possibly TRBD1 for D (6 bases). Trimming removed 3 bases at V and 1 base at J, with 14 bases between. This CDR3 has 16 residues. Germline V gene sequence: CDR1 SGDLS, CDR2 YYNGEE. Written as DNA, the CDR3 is TGTGCCAGCAGCGAATACGGGACATCTGCCAAAAACATTCAGTACTTC. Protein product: CASSEYGTSAKNIQYF.

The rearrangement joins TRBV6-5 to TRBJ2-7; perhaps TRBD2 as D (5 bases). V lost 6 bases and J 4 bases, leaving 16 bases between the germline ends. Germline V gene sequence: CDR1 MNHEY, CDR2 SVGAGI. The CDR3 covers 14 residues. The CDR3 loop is CASSRTLGAYEQYF. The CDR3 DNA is TGTGCCAGCAGCCGAACTCTGGGAGCATACGAGCAGTACTTC.

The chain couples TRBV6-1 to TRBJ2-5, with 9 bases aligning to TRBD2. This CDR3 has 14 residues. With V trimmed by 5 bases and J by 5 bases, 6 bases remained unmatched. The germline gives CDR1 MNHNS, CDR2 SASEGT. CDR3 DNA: TGTGCCAGCAGTTTTAGCGGGGGCGGTGAGACCCAGTACTTC. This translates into CASSFSGGGETQYF.

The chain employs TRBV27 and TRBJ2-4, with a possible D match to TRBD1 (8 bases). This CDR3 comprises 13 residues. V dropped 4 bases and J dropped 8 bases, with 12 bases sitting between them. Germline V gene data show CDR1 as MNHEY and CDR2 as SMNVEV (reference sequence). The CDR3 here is CASSSQGGDIQYF. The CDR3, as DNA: TGTGCCAGCAGTTCACAGGGGGGGGACATTCAGTACTTC.

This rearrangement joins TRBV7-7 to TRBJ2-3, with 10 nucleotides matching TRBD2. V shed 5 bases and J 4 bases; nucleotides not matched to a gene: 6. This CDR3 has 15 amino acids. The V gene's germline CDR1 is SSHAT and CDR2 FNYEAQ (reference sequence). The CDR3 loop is CASSRLAGEADTQYF. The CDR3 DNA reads TGTGCCAGCAGCCGCCTAGCGGGAGAGGCAGATACGCAGTATTTT.

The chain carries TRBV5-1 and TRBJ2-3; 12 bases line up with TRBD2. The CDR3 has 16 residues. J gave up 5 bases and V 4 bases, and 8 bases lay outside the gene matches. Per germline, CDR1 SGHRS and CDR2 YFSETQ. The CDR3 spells CASSQWTSGVGDTQYF. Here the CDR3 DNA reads TGCGCCAGCAGCCAATGGACTAGCGGGGTGGGAGATACGCAGTATTTT.

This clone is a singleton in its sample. The CDR3 nucleotides are TGTGCCAGCTCACCACCGAACGGGCAAGAGACCCAGTACTTC. Protein: CASSPPNGQETQYF. This chain connects TRBV18 to TRBJ2-5; D is unclear. V was cut by 0 bases and J by 2 bases, with 7 bases left in between. CDR3 length: 14 residues. Germline CDR1 reads KGHSH; CDR2 reads LQKENI.

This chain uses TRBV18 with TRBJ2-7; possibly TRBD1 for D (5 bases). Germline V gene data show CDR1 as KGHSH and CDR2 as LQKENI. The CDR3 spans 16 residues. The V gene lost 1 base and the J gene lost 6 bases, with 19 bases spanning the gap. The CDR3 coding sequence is TGTGCCAGCTCACCACGAGCTGGGGTCAGGGTTTTCGAGCAGTACTTC. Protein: CASSPRAGVRVFEQYF.

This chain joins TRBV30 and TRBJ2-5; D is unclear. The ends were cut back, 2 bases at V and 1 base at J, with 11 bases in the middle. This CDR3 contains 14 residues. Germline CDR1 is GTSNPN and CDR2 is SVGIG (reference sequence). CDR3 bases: TGTGCCTGGAGTCCCCTTACATTCCAAGAGACCCAGTACTTC. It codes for CAWSPLTFQETQYF.

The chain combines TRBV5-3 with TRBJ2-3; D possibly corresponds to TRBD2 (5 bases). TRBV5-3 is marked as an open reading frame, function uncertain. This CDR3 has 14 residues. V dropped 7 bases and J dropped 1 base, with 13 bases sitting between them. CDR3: CARAAGLGTDTQYF. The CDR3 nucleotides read TGTGCCAGAGCCGCGGGTCTAGGCACAGATACGCAGTATTTT.

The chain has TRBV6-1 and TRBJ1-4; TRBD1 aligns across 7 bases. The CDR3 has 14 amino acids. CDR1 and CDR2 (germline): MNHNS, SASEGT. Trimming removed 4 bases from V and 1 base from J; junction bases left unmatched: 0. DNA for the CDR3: TGTGCCAGCAGTGCAGGGGGAACTAATGAAAAACTGTTTTTT. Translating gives CASSAGGTNEKLFF.

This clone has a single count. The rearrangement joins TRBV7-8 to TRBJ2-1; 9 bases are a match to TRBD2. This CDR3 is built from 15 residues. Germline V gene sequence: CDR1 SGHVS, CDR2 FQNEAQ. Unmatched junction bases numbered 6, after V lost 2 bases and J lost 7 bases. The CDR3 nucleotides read TGTGCCAGCAGCTTACAAGCGGGGGGTCGGAATGAGCAGTTCTTC. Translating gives CASSLQAGGRNEQFF.

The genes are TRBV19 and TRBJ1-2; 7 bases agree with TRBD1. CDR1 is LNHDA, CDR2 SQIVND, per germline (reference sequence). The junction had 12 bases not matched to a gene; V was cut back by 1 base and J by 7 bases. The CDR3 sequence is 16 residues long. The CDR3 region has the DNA TGTGCCAGTAGTATAGCAACAGGGGTAGCAGGCGGTGGCTACACCTTC. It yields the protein CASSIATGVAGGGYTF.

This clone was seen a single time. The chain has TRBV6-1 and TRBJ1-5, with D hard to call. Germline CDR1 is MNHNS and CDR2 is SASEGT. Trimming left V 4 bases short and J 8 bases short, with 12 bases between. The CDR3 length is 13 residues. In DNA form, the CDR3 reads TGTGCCAGCAGTGTACCCGCCGCGGAGCCCCAGCATTTT. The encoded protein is CASSVPAAEPQHF.

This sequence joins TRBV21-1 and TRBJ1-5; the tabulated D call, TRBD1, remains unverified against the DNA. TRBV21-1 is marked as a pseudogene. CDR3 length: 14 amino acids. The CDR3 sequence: CASDGTATHQPQHF. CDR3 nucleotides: TGTGCCAGCGACGGGACAGCGACGCATCAGCCCCAGCATTTT.

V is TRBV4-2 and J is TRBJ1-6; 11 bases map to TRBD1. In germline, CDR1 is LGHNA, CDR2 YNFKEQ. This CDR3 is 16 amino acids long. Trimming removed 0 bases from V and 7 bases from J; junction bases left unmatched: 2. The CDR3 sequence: CASSQDGTGGNSPLHF. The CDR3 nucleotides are TGTGCCAGCAGCCAAGACGGGACAGGGGGAAATTCACCCCTCCACTTT.

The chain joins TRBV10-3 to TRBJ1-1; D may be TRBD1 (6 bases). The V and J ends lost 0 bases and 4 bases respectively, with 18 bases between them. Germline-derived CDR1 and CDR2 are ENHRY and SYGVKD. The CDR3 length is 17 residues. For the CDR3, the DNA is TGTGCCATCAGTGAGTCGCGTCTCAGGGGACGAGGCACTGAAGCTTTCTTT. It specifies CAISESRLRGRGTEAFF.

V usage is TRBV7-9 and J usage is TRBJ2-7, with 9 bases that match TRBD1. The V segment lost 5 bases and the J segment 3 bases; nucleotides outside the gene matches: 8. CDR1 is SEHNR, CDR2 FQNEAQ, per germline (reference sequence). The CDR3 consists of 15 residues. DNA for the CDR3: TGTGCCAGCAGCAGACAGGGGGACTACTTCTACGAGCAGTACTTC. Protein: CASSRQGDYFYEQYF.

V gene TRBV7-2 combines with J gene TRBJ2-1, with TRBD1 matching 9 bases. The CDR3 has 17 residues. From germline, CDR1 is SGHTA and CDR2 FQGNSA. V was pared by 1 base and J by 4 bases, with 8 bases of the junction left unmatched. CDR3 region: CASSLGALDRGYNEQFF. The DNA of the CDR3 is TGTGCCAGCAGCTTAGGGGCCCTGGACAGGGGTTACAATGAGCAGTTCTTC. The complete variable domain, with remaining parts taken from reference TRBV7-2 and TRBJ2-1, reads GAGVSQSPSNKVTEKGKDVELRCDPISGHTALYWYRQSLGQGLEFLIYFQGNSAPDKSGLPSDRFSAERTGGSVSTLTIQRTQQEDSAVYLCASSLGALDRGYNEQFFGPGTRLTVL.

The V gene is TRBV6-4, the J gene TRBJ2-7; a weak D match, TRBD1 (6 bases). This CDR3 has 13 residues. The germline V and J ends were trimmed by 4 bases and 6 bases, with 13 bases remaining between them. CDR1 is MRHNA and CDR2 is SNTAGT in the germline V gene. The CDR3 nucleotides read TGTGCCAGCAGTGCTAACAGGGTGAGCGAGCAGTACTTC. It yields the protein CASSANRVSEQYF.